Listed below are T cell receptor beta chains from one sample, sequenced in a study of regulatory T cells in long-lasting Graves disease. MiXCR was run by TCRdb on the multiplex PCR reads, yielding one entry per CDR3 protein. This table holds about half a million distinct CDR3 sequences, roughly 23% found once. Sequenced material: peripheral blood mononuclear cells (PBMCs), taken when the disease was refractory, from a patient treated with antithyroid drugs. The source of these receptors is a female donor with Graves disease. Each CDR3 is given with its conserved first and last residue. The D gene is left open where the match is weak. The size of a clone is reported for some rows only, either as once, few or many, or as a class for expanded clones.

j_call | clone_size | d_call | v_call | cdr3_nt | cdr3_aa
TRBJ2-5 | many | - | TRBV7-6 | TGTGCCAGCAGCCCTGAGACTAGGGAGACCCAGTACTTC | CASSPETRETQYF
TRBJ1-5 | - | - | TRBV2 | TGTGCCAGCAGTGAAGCGGGAGGGAGGAATCAGCCCCAGCATTTT | CASSEAGGRNQPQHF
TRBJ2-7 | - | - | TRBV20-1 | TGCAGTGCTAGTACAGGCGTCCTCTCCTACGAGCAGTACTTC | CSASTGVLSYEQYF
TRBJ1-2 | few | TRBD1 | TRBV6-1 | TGTGCCAGCAGTGCCTTGAGGGGGCACGGCTACACCTTC | CASSALRGHGYTF
TRBJ1-1 | - | - | TRBV3-2 | TGTGCCAGCAGCCAACCGACAGGCAACACTGAAGCTTTCTTT | CASSQPTGNTEAFF
TRBJ2-7 | - | - | TRBV10-2 | TGCGCCAGCAGGGACTTGAACTACGAGCAGTACTTC | CASRDLNYEQYF
TRBJ1-1 | many | - | TRBV12-3/TRBV12-4 | TGTGCCAGCAGTTCCCCGGACCCCGGAGCTTTCTTT | CASSSPDPGAFF
TRBJ2-1 | - | TRBD2 | TRBV28 | TGTGCCAGCAGTGGGACTAGCGGGAGCACCTACAATGAGCAGTTCTTC | CASSGTSGSTYNEQFF
TRBJ2-7 | few | - | TRBV6-1 | TGTGCCAGCAGCCCGGGGATTTTCTCCTACGAGCAGTACTTC | CASSPGIFSYEQYF
TRBJ1-2 | few | - | TRBV19 | TGTGCCACCCTACCCAGGTGGGACTATGGCTACACCTTC | CATLPRWDYGYTF
TRBJ1-1 | - | - | TRBV20-1 | TGCAGTGCTCCTGACATTTTCTCAGGCCTTGGTGGGACTGAAGCTTTCTTT | CSAPDIFSGLGGTEAFF
TRBJ2-3 | - | TRBD2 | TRBV28 | TGTGCCAGCAGTCTAACGTTAGCGGGGGGGCCAGATACGCAGTATTTT | CASSLTLAGGPDTQYF
TRBJ1-2 | many | - | TRBV12-3/TRBV12-4 | TGTGCCACTCAGGGTCTAGACTATGGCTACACCTTC | CATQGLDYGYTF
TRBJ1-2 | few | TRBD1 | TRBV19 | TGTGCCAGTAGTAGAGACAGGGGGGTCGACTATGGCTACACCTTC | CASSRDRGVDYGYTF
TRBJ2-7 | many | - | TRBV29-1 | TGCAGCGTTGAAAAGACAGGTGAAGATTCCTACGAGCAGTACTTC | CSVEKTGEDSYEQYF
TRBJ2-3 | many | - | TRBV28 | TGTGCCAGTTTCTCGGCGGGAGATACGCAGTATTTT | CASFSAGDTQYF
TRBJ2-5 | - | - | TRBV6-1 | TGTGCCAGCACCCAAATTGGGCAGCAAGAGACCCAGTACTTC | CASTQIGQQETQYF
TRBJ1-2 | few | - | TRBV7-2 | TGTGCCAGCAGCTTAGCCGGCAGGGAGCCCACCTTC | CASSLAGREPTF
TRBJ2-2 | few | - | TRBV7-2 | TGTGCCAGCAGCTTAGTGGGTTTCGGGTCCGGGGAGCTGTTTTTT | CASSLVGFGSGELFF
TRBJ2-4 | many | - | TRBV7-9 | TGTGCCAGCAGCCCGAGGCATCCAAGCAACATTCAGTACTTC | CASSPRHPSNIQYF
TRBJ1-1 | - | TRBD1 | TRBV13 | TGTGCCAGCAGCATCCTGACAGGGGGTTGGGACACTGAAGCTTTCTTT | CASSILTGGWDTEAFF
TRBJ2-7 | few | TRBD1 | TRBV27 | TGTGCCAGCAGTTATGACAGGGAGAACTACGAGCAGTACTTC | CASSYDRENYEQYF
TRBJ1-3 | few | - | TRBV12-3/TRBV12-4 | TGTGCCAGCAGTAGACAGTCTCACTCTGGAAACACCATATATTTT | CASSRQSHSGNTIYF
TRBJ1-5 | many | - | TRBV28 | TGTGCCAGCAGTCCCTCCGCCGGCACCCATCAGCCCCAGCATTTT | CASSPSAGTHQPQHF
TRBJ2-7 | many | - | TRBV2 | TGTGCCAGCAGTGGACAGTCCTACGAGCAGTACTTC | CASSGQSYEQYF
TRBJ1-1 | few | - | TRBV4-3 | TGCGCCAGCAGCCAAGTAATCAGAGACACTGAAGCTTTCTTT | CASSQVIRDTEAFF
TRBJ1-1 | many | - | TRBV6-1 | TGTGCCAGCAGTAGATTGGGAGCTTTCTTT | CASSRLGAFF
TRBJ1-3 | many | - | TRBV6-1 | TGTGCCAGCCTCTGGGACACCATATATTTT | CASLWDTIYF
TRBJ2-1 | - | - | TRBV2 | TGTGCCACCATATACAATGAGCAGTTCTTC | CATIYNEQFF
TRBJ1-5 | many | - | TRBV27 | TGTGCCAGCAGTTTAATTGCTGGTATTCCGCGTAGCAATCAGCCCCAGCATTTT | CASSLIAGIPRSNQPQHF
TRBJ2-5 | - | - | TRBV14 | TGTGCCAGCAGCCAAGTGTCGTGGGTGGATAAAGAGACCCAGTACTTC | CASSQVSWVDKETQYF
TRBJ2-7 | few | TRBD2 | TRBV6-1 | TGTGCCAGCACCCAGACTAGCGGGAGCTACGAGCAGTACTTC | CASTQTSGSYEQYF
TRBJ1-4 | - | - | TRBV27 | TGTGCCCCTCTGGAGGAAAAACTGTTTTTT | CAPLEEKLFF
TRBJ1-3 | - | - | TRBV9 | TGTGCCAGCAGCGTAGGGCCTGGAAACACCATATATTTT | CASSVGPGNTIYF
TRBJ2-7 | few | - | TRBV20-1 | TGCAGTGCTAGAGAAGGAAGTGCAGCCTCCTACGAGCAGTACTTC | CSAREGSAASYEQYF
TRBJ2-4 | few | - | TRBV9 | TGTGCCAGCAGCGTAGATGTACTCGGGAACATTCAGTACTTC | CASSVDVLGNIQYF
TRBJ2-5 | - | TRBD2 | TRBV30 | TGTGCCTGGAGTGTACTTTCGACTAGCGGGGGGTTTCAGTACTTC | CAWSVLSTSGGFQYF
TRBJ1-1 | many | - | TRBV11-2 | TGTGCCAGCAGCAAAAAAACAGGGAACACTGAAGCTTTCTTT | CASSKKTGNTEAFF
TRBJ2-7 | few | TRBD1 | TRBV5-1 | TGCGCCAGCAGCTGGGGGACAGGGGGCGGCGAGCAGTACTTC | CASSWGTGGGEQYF
TRBJ1-6 | - | TRBD1 | TRBV30 | TGTGCCTGGAGCTGGGACAGGGGGCACAATTCACCCCTCCACTTT | CAWSWDRGHNSPLHF
TRBJ2-2 | - | - | TRBV4-3 | TGCGCCAGCAGCCAAGATCTTACGGGGGCGAACACCGGGGAGCTGTTTTTT | CASSQDLTGANTGELFF
TRBJ2-7 | few | TRBD2 | TRBV4-1 | TGCGCCAGCAGCCAGGGGACTAGCGACGAGCAGTACTTC | CASSQGTSDEQYF
TRBJ1-1 | - | - | TRBV30 | TGTGCCTGGTCTCGACGAACGAATGGCGTAGCTTTCTTT | CAWSRRTNGVAFF
TRBJ2-7 | - | - | TRBV7-9 | TGTGTCAGCAGCCCCGTCGACTCCTACGAGCAGTACTTC | CVSSPVDSYEQYF
TRBJ1-4 | many | TRBD1 | TRBV7-2 | TGTGCCAGCAGCCAGGGGGACAGGGGCGGTGAAAAACTGTTTTTT | CASSQGDRGGEKLFF
TRBJ1-4 | many | - | TRBV6-1 | TGTGCCAGCAGACCAGGTCCATATGAAAAACTGTTTTTT | CASRPGPYEKLFF
TRBJ1-4 | many | - | TRBV2 | TGTGCCAGCAGTGGGGTCTCAACTAATGAAAAACTGTTTTTT | CASSGVSTNEKLFF
TRBJ2-7 | few | - | TRBV27 | TGTGCCAGCAGTTTATTAAGTGACAATCGGGAGCAGTACTTC | CASSLLSDNREQYF
TRBJ2-4 | many | - | TRBV28 | TGTGCCAGCAGTCGGGCTGCCAAAAACATTCAGTACTTC | CASSRAAKNIQYF
TRBJ1-1 | - | - | TRBV4-1 | TGCGCCAGCAGCCAACGAGGAGCTGAAGCTTTCTTT | CASSQRGAEAFF
TRBJ1-1 | - | TRBD1 | TRBV30 | TGTGCCGCGACAGGGATGAACACTGAAGCTTTCTTT | CAATGMNTEAFF
TRBJ1-6 | many | - | TRBV7-3 | TGTGCCAGCAGCTTAAAGGCCAGACTGATTGCTAATTCACCCCTCCACTTT | CASSLKARLIANSPLHF
TRBJ1-3 | few | TRBD1 | TRBV30 | TGTGCCGGGAACAGGGGAGCTGGAAACACCATATATTTT | CAGNRGAGNTIYF
TRBJ1-4 | - | - | TRBV7-9 | TGTGCCAGCTCGGCCGGGGGGGGGTTGAATGAAAAACTGTTTTTT | CASSAGGGLNEKLFF